This T cell receptor (beta chain) comes out of a study of OX40 agonist ivuxolimab in advanced cancers. Study-level background: Cohort: roughly 79% men, mean age about 60, aged roughly 23 to 79.

This clone was counted a few times. Its antigen remains unknown. Here immunoSEQ multiplex PCR was the method, and the copy in TCRdb shows in-frame clones only, minus some. The repertoire has around 20,000 clones, about 92% of them found once; the top ten carry approximately 49%. Study-wide results and caveats: The study found among the lowest clonal expansion in partial responders at 0.1-3.0 mg/kg.

Per the germline V gene, CDR1 is MNHNS and CDR2 is SASEGT. The CDR3 runs to 11 residues. V and J are TRBV6-1 and TRBJ2-7; a weak D match, TRBD2 (5 bases). This clonotype was sampled from an adult with an advanced solid tumor such as melanoma, head and neck, liver or kidney cancer. Sequenced here: CD4+ or CD8+ T cells sorted from blood, sampled in a trial of the OX40 agonist ivuxolimab. CDR3 DNA: TGTGCTACTAGGGTTATCAACGAGCAGTACTTC. This sequence encodes CATRVINEQYF.